Following are 4 T cell receptor beta chains from one sample sequenced in a study of blood T cell repertoires in COVID-19. Profiled with immunoSEQ multiplex PCR; TCRdb holds only in-frame clones, not every one. The sample carries about 210,000 clones, about four fifths recorded once. Sequencing was carried out using peripheral blood. The source of these receptors is a middle-aged woman with active or convalescent COVID-19.

The V call is TRBV7-9, the J call TRBJ2-3, with 8 nucleotides matching TRBD2. The CDR3 length is 15 residues. In germline, CDR1 is SEHNR, CDR2 FQNEAQ (reference sequence). The junction had 11 bases not matched to a gene; V was cut back by 5 bases and J by 7 bases. This CDR3 reads CASSILSGTPHTQYF. DNA for the CDR3: TGTGCCAGCAGCATTCTTAGCGGGACCCCTCATACGCAGTATTTT.

The V and J genes are TRBV4-1 and TRBJ1-6; 8 positions match TRBD1. V shed 1 base and J 9 bases; nucleotides not matched to a gene: 11. The germline V gene has CDR1 MGHRA and CDR2 YSYEKL. The CDR3 extends over 17 amino acids. CDR3 sequence reads: CASSQGTTDRVASPLHF. In DNA, the CDR3 is TGCGCCAGCAGCCAAGGCACTACGGACAGGGTGGCTTCACCCCTCCACTTT.

The genes are TRBV7-9 and TRBJ1-4; 9 bases fit TRBD1. The V and J ends lost 0 bases and 5 bases, in that order; junction bases with no gene match: 1. Germline lookup yields CDR1 SEHNR and CDR2 FQNEAQ (reference sequence). There are 15 residues in the CDR3. The DNA for the CDR3 is TGTGCCAGCAGCTTAGCCGGGACAGGGAATGAAAAACTGTTTTTT. It translates to CASSLAGTGNEKLFF. Using reference TRBV7-9 and TRBJ1-4 for the parts outside the CDR3, the full variable domain is DTGVSQNPRHKITKRGQNVTFRCDPISEHNRLYWYRQTLGQGPEFLTYFQNEAQLEKSRLLSDRFSAERPKGSFSTLEIQRTEQGDSAMYLCASSLAGTGNEKLFFGSGTQLSVL.

This chain uses TRBV5-1 with TRBJ1-6; D remains unclear. CDR3 length: 14 residues. Germline values: CDR1 SGHRS, CDR2 YFSETQ. Between the trimmed V and J ends, which lost 5 bases and 7 bases, there was a span of 13 bases. The CDR3 DNA follows: TGCGCCAGCAGTTTTGGACTCTTAAATTCACCCCTCCACTTT. Its protein product is CASSFGLLNSPLHF.